This TCR beta chain was sequenced in a study of T-cell reconstitution after alpha-beta-depleted transplantation in children. The table lists this clonotype with many counts. Its antigen is as yet unknown. Preparation of the TCRbeta library involved a method that used unique molecular identifiers. TCRdb reanalysed the PCR reads using MiXCR and keeps one entry per CDR3 protein. The sample consists of over 90,000 distinct CDR3 sequences, approximately 6% of them appearing once. General study points: Surviving recipient T cells and thymic progenitors accounted for the high day-60 TCRbeta diversity observed in some patients.

Germline CDR1 reads SGHRS; CDR2 reads YFSETQ. V dropped 4 bases and J dropped 5 bases, with 15 bases sitting between them. There are 14 residues in the CDR3. The TCR sequence derives from a female patient between 2 and 15 years old who had a stem cell transplant for Fanconi anemia, so the T cells may come from the graft donor. The sequences come from PBMCs, mostly from graft donor cells, collected 60 days after TCRalphabeta/CD19-depleted stem cell transplant. The V and J genes are TRBV5-1 and TRBJ1-2; possible D gene TRBD1, 5 bases. In nucleotides, the CDR3 is TGCGCCAGCAGCCCCCCGGGACGTACTTATGGCTACACCTTC. Its translation is CASSPPGRTYGYTF.